The clone carrying this T cell receptor beta chain was seen only a few times. Its antigen is not known. The V gene lost 0 bases and the J gene lost 3 bases, with 13 bases spanning the gap. The CDR3 sequence is 16 residues long. Germline V CDR1 and CDR2: SGHKS, YYEKEE (reference sequence). Single viable CD3+CD4+CD8-CD45RO+ cells were sorted as the memory CD4+ T cells. Donors' CMV status reflects serum IgG against pp150, pp28, p38, p52. In the study's own analysis: After removing out-of-frame reads, around 2.2 million distinct TCRbeta sequences remained. Here immunoSEQ multiplex PCR was the method, and the copy in TCRdb shows in-frame clones only, minus some. D and trimming come from the DNA, and the V and J calls and clone size come from that table. This sample has some 56,000 clones, with roughly 82% found just once. These data belong to a study of memory CD4+ T cells and cytomegalovirus serostatus. Study details: Donors were healthy Belgian adults, under 10 CMV seropositive and about two dozen seronegative. Notes on the study in general: Suggested: most of the CMV-linked TCR signature lies in CD4+ memory cells.

The TCR sequence derives from an adult in good health and CMV-seronegative. Sample: memory CD4+ T cells from blood. The chain combines TRBV5-5 with TRBJ1-3; tentatively, D is TRBD1 (5 bases). This chain's CDR3 is CASSLGQGYSGNTIYF. Here the CDR3 DNA reads TGTGCCAGCAGCTTGGGTCAGGGATACAGTGGAAACACCATATATTTT.